Sequencing of this TCR beta chain was carried out in a study of early T cells in non-severe SARS-CoV-2 infection. Study as a whole: Unpaired chains resulted from sequencing bulk RNA of unsorted whole blood. Overall study findings and caveats: Clonotype matching in VDJdb favored anti-spike CD8 responses and did not capture private and CD4 specificities.

CDR3 length equals 13 residues. J gave up 7 bases and V 6 bases, and 8 bases lay outside the gene matches. Germline V gene data show CDR1 as SQVTM and CDR2 as ANQGSEA. This clonotype was observed a few times. Its antigen is unidentified. Researchers attached unique molecular identifiers to individual cDNA molecules. In TCRdb, the 5' RACE reads were re-called with MiXCR into one record per CDR3 protein. Here the sample spans fewer than 100,000 distinct CDR3 sequences, around 10% being singletons. The sequence derives from an adult who was a healthcare worker with PCR-confirmed SARS-CoV-2 infection or an uninfected control (not recorded which). Sample: whole blood. V usage is TRBV29-1 and J usage is TRBJ1-4, with 7 bases that match TRBD1. The CDR3 protein is CSVRGGRGEKLFF. CDR3 bases: TGCAGCGTCAGGGGGGGGCGCGGTGAAAAACTGTTTTTT.